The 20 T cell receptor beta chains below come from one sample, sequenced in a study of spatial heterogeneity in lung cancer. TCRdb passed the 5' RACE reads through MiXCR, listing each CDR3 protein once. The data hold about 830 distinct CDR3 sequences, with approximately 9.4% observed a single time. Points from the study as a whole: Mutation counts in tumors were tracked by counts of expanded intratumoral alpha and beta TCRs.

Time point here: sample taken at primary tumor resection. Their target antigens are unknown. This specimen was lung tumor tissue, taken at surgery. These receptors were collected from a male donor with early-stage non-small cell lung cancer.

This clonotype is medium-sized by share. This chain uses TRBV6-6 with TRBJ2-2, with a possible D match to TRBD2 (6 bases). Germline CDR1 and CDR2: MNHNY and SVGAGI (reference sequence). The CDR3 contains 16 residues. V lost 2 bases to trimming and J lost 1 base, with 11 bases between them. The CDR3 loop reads CASSYPSAGNTGELFF. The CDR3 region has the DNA TGTGCCAGCAGTTACCCATCAGCGGGGAACACCGGGGAGCTGTTTTTT.

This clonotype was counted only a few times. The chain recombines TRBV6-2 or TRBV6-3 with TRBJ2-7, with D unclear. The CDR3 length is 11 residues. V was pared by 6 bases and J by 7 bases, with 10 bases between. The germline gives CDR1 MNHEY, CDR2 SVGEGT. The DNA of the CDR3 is TGTGCCAGCAGCTCGTTCGGGGAGCAGTACTTC. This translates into CASSSFGEQYF.

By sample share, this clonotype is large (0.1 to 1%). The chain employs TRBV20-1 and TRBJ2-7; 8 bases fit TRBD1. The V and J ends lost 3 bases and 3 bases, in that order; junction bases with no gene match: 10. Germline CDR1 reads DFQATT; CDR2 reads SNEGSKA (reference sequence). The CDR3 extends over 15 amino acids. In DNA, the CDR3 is TGCAGTGCTAGTCCTATGACAGGGGAATACTACGAGCAGTACTTC. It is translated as CSASPMTGEYYEQYF.

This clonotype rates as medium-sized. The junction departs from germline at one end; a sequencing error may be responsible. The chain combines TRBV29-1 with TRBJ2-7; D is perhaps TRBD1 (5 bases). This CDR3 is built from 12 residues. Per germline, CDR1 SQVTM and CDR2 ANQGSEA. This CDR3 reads CSVESLGPERYF. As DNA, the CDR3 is TGCAGCGTTGAAAGTCTGGGGCCCGAGCGGTACTTC.

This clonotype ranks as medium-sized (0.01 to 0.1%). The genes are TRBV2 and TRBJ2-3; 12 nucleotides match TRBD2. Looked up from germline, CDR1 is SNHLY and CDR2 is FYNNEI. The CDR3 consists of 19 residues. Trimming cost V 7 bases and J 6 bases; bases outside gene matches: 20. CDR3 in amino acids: CASIHRTSGRRPQADTQYF. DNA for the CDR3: TGTGCCAGCATTCATCGAACTAGCGGGAGGAGGCCCCAGGCCGATACGCAGTATTTT.

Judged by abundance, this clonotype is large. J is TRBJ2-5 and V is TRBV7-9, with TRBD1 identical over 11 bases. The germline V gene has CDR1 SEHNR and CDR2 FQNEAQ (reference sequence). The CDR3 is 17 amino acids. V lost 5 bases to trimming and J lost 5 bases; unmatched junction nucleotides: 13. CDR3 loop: CASSPVTGQGARETQYF. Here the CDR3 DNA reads TGTGCCAGCAGCCCGGTGACTGGACAGGGGGCGCGGGAGACCCAGTACTTC.

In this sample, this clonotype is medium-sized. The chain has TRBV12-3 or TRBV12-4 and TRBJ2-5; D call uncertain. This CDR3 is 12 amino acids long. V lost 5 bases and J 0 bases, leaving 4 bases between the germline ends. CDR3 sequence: CASSGHQETQYF. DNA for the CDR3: TGTGCCAGCAGTGGCCACCAAGAGACCCAGTACTTC.

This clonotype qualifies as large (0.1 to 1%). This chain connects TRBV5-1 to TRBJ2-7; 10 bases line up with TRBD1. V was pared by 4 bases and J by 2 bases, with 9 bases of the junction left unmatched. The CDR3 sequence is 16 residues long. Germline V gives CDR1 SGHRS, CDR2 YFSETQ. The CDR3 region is CASSVTGGASPYEQYF. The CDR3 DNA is TGCGCCAGCAGCGTGACAGGGGGCGCGAGCCCCTACGAGCAGTACTTC.

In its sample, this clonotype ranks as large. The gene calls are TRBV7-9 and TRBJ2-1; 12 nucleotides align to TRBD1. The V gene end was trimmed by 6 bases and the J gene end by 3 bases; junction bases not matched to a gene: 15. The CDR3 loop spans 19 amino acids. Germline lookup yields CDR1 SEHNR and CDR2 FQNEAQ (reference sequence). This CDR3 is CASSSNGTGGHALYNEQFF. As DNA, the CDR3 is TGTGCCAGCAGTTCCAACGGGACAGGGGGCCACGCACTCTACAATGAGCAGTTCTTC.

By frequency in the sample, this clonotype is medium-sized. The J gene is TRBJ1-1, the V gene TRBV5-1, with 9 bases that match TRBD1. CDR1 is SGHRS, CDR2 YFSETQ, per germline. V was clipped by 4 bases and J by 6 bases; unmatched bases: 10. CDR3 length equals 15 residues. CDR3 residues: CASSTGQGRTAEAFF. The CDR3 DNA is TGCGCCAGCAGCACCGGACAGGGGAGAACGGCTGAAGCTTTCTTT.

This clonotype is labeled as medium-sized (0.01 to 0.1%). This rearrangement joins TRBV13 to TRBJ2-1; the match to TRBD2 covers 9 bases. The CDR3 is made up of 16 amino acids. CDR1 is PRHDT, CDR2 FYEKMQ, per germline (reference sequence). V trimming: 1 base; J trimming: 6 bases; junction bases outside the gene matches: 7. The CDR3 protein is CASSLVGLAGRNEQFF. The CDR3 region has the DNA TGTGCCAGCAGCTTAGTTGGGCTAGCGGGACGCAATGAGCAGTTCTTC.

The CDR3 spells CASSQAPKERRDTQYF. CDR3 coding DNA: TGTGCCAGCAGCCAAGCCCCGAAAGAGCGACGAGATACGCAGTATTTT. The chain has TRBV3-1 and TRBJ2-3, with D unclear. The CDR3 loop spans 16 amino acids. CDR1 is LGHDT and CDR2 is YNNKEL in the germline V gene (reference sequence). Trimming cost V 1 base and J 5 bases, with 16 bases left between them.

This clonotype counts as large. Here the CDR3 reads CASSPTGGTEAFF. The CDR3 nucleotides read TGTGCCAGCAGCCCTACAGGGGGAACTGAAGCTTTCTTT. The chain couples TRBV7-3 to TRBJ1-1; 8 bases line up with TRBD1. The CDR3 is 13 residues long. Germline CDR1 is SGHTA and CDR2 is FQGTGA. After removal of 5 bases from V and 5 bases from J, the junction contained 4 bases not matched to a gene.

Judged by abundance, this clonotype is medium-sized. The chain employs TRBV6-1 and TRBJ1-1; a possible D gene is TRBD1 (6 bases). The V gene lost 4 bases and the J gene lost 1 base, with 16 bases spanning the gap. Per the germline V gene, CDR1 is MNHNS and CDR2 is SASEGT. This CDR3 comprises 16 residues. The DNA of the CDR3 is TGTGCCAGCAGTGTGGGGGGGAGGGGGTGGAACACTGAAGCTTTCTTT. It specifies CASSVGGRGWNTEAFF.

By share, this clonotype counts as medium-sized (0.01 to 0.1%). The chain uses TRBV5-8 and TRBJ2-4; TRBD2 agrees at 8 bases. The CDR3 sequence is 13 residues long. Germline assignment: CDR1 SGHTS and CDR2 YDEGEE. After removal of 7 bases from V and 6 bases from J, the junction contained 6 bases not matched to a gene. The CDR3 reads CASSGGGINIQYF. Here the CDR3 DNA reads TGTGCCAGCTCGGGCGGGGGGATAAACATTCAGTACTTC.

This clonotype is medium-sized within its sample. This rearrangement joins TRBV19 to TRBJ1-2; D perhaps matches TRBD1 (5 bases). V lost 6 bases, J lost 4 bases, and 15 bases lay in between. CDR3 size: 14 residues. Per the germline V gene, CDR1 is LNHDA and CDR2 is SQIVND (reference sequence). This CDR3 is CASSTGTAIYGYTF. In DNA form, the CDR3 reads TGTGCCAGTAGCACCGGGACGGCCATCTATGGCTACACCTTC.

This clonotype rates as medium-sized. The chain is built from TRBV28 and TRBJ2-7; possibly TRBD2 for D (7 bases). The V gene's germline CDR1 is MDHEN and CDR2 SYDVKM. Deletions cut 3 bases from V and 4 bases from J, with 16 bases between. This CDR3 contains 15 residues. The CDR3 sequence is CASSLLRGQGYEQYF. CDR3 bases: TGTGCCAGCAGTTTGTTGCGGGGGCAAGGGTACGAGCAGTACTTC.

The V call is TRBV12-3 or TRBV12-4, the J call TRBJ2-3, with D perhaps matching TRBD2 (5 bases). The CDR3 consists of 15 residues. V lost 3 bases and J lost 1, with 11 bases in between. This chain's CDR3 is CASSLLGLRTDTQYF. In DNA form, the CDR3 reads TGTGCCAGCAGTTTGTTAGGACTCCGCACAGATACGCAGTATTTT.

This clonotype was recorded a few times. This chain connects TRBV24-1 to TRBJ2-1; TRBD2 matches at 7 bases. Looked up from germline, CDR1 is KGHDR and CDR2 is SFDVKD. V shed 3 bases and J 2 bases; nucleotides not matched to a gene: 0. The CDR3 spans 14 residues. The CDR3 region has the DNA TGTGCCACCAGTGATGCGGGGGCCTACAATGAGCAGTTCTTC. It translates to CATSDAGAYNEQFF.

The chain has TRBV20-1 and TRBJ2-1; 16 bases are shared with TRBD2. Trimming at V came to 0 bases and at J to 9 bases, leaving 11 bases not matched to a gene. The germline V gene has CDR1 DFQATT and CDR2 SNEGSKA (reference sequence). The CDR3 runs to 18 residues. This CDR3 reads CSARDLGTSGRVLSEQFF. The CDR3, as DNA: TGCAGTGCTAGAGATCTCGGGACTAGCGGGAGGGTTTTAAGTGAGCAGTTCTTC.